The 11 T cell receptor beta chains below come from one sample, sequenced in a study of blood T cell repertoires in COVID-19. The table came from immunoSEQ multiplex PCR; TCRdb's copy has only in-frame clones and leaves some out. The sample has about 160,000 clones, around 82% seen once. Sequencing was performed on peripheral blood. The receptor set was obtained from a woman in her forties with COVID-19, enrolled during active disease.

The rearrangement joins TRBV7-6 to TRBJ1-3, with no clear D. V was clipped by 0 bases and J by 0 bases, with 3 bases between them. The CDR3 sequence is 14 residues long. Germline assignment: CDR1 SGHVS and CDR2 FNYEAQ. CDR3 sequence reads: CASSLAASGNTIYF. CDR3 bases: TGTGCCAGCAGCTTAGCGGCCTCTGGAAACACCATATATTTT.

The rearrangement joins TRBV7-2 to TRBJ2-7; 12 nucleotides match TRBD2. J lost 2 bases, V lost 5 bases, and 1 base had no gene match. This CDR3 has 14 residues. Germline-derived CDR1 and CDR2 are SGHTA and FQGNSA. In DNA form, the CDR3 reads TGTGCCAGCAGCGGACTAGCGGGACCCTACGAGCAGTACTTC. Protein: CASSGLAGPYEQYF.

CDR3 amino acids: CAWRTGRGSPLHF. The CDR3, as DNA: TGTGCCTGGAGAACAGGGCGAGGATCACCCCTCCACTTT. The chain links TRBV30 to TRBJ1-6, with a possible D match to TRBD1 (6 bases). Between the trimmed V and J ends, which lost 3 bases and 10 bases, there was a span of 13 bases. Germline CDR1 reads GTSNPN; CDR2 reads SVGIG (reference sequence). The CDR3 runs 13 residues.

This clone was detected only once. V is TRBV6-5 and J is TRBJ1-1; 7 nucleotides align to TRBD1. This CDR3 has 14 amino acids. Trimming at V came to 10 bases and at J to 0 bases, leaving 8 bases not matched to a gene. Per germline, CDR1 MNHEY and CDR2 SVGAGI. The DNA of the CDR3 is TGTGCCACCATTAACAGGGGTCTGAACACTGAAGCTTTCTTT. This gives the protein CATINRGLNTEAFF.

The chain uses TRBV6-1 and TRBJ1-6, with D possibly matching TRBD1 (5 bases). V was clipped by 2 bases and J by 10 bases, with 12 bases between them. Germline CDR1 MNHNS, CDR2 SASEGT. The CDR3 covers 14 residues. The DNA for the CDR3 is TGTGCCAGCAGTGAAAAAAGGGGTGGATCACCCCTCCACTTT. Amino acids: CASSEKRGGSPLHF.

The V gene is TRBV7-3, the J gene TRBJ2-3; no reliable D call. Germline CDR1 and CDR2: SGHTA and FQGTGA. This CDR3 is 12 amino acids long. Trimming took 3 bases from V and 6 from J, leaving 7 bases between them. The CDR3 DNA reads TGTGCCAGCAGCTTTGGCCTTGATACGCAGTATTTT. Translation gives CASSFGLDTQYF.

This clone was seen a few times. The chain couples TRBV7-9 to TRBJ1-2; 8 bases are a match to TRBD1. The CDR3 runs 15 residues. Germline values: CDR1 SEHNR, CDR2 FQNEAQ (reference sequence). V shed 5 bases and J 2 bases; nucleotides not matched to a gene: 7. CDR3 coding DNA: TGTGCCAGCAGCGGATGGGACAGGCCGAACTATGGCTACACCTTC. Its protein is CASSGWDRPNYGYTF.

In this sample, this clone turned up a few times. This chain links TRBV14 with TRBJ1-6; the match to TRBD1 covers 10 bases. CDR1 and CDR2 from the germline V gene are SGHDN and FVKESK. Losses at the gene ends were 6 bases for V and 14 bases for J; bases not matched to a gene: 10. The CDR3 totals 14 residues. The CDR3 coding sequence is TGTGCCAGCAGACACCCGGGACAGGGGAGTACCCTCCACTTT. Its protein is CASRHPGQGSTLHF.

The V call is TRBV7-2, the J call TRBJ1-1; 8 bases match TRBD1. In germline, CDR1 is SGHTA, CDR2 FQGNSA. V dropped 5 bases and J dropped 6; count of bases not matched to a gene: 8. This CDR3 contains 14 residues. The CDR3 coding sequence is TGTGCCAGCAGCACCGGACAGGGATATGCTGAAGCTTTCTTT. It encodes CASSTGQGYAEAFF.

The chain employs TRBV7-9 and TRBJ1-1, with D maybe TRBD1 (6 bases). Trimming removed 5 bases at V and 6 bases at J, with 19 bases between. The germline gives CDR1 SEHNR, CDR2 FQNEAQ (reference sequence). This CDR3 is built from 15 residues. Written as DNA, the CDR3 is TGTGCCAGCAGCGCCTACGGACAGTCAGTCTCTGAAGCTTTCTTT. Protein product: CASSAYGQSVSEAFF.

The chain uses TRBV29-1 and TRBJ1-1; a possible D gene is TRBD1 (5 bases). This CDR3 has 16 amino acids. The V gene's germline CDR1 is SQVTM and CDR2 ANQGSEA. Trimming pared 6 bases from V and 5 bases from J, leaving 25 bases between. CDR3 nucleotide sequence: TGCAGCGTGGACCAAACGGGGGGTTGGGGTCGGACTGAAGCTTTCTTT. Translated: CSVDQTGGWGRTEAFF.